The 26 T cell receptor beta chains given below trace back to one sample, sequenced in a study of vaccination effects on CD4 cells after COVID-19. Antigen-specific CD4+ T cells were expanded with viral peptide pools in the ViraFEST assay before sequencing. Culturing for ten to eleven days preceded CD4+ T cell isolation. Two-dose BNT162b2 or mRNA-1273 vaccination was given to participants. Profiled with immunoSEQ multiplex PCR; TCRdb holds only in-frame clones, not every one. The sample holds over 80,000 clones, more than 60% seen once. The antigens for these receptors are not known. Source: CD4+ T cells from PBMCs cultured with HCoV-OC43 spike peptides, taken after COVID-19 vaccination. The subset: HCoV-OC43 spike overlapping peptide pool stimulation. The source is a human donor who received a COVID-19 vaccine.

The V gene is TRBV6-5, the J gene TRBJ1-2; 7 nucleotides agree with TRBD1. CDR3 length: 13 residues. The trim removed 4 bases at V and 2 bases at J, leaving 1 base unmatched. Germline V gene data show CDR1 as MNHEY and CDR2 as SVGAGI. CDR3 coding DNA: TGTGCCAGCAGTTTGGGACAGAACTATGGCTACACCTTC. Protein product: CASSLGQNYGYTF.

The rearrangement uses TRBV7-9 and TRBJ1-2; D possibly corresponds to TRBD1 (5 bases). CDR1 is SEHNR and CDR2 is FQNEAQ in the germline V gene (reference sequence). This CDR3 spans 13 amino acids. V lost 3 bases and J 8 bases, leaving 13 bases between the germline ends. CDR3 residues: CASSFEGPGGYTF. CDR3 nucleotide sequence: TGTGCCAGCAGCTTTGAGGGGCCAGGGGGCTACACCTTC.

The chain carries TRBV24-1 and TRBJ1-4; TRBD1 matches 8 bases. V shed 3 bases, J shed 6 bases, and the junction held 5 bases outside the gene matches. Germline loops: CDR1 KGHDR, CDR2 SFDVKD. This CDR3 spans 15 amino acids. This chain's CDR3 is CATSDPGTGDEKLFF. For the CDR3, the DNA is TGTGCCACCAGTGATCCAGGGACAGGAGATGAAAAACTGTTTTTT.

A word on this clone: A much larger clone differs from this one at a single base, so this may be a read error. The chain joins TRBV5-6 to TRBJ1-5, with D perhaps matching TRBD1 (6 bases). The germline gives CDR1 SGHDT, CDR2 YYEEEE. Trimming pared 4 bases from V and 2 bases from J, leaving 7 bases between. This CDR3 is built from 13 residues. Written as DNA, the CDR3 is TGTGCCAGCAGCGCAGGGGGCAATCAGCCCCAGCATTTT. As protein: CASSAGGNQPQHF.

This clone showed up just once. This CDR3 reads CASASPGDGYTF. The CDR3 bases are TGTGCCAGCGCCTCCCCTGGAGATGGCTACACCTTC. J is TRBJ1-2 and V is TRBV28; no clear D. Germline values: CDR1 MDHEN, CDR2 SYDVKM. There are 12 residues in the CDR3. Trimming left V 8 bases short and J 6 bases short, with 13 bases between.

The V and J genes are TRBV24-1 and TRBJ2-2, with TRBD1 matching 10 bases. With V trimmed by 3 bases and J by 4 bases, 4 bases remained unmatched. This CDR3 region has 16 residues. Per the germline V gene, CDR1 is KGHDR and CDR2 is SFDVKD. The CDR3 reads CATSDPRTGGTGELFF. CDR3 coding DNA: TGTGCCACCAGTGATCCGCGGACAGGGGGCACCGGGGAGCTGTTTTTT.

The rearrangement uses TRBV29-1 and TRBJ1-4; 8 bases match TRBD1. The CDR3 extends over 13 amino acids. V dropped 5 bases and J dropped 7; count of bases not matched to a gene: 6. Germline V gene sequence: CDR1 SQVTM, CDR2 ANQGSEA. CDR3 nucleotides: TGCAGCGTTCGCGGGACAGGATTTGAAAAACTGTTTTTT. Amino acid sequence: CSVRGTGFEKLFF.

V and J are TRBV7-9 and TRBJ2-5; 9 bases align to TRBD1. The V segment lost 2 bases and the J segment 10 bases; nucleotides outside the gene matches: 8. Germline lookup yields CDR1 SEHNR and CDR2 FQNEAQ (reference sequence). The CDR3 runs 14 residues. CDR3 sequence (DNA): TGTGCCAGCAGCTTACGTGGGACAGGGTTAGTCCAGTACTTC. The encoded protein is CASSLRGTGLVQYF.

This CDR3 is CASSPRTGGEPQHF. In DNA, the CDR3 is TGTGCCAGCAGTCCACGGACAGGGGGAGAGCCCCAGCATTTT. J is TRBJ1-5 and V is TRBV6-5; 10 bases map to TRBD1. CDR1 and CDR2 from the germline V gene are MNHEY and SVGAGI. This CDR3 comprises 14 residues. Trimming at V came to 5 bases and at J to 8 bases, leaving 6 bases not matched to a gene.

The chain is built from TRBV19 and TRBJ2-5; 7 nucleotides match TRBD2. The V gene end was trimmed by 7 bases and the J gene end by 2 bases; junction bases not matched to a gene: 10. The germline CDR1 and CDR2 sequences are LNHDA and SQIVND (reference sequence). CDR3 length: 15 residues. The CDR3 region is CASTLRASGQETQYF. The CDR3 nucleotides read TGTGCCAGTACCCTAAGGGCTAGCGGTCAAGAGACCCAGTACTTC.

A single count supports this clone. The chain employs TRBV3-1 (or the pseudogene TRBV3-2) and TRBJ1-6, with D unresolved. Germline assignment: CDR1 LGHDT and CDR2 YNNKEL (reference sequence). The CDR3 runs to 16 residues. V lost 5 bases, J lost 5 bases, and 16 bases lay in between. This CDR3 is CASSSLYPIHNSPLHF. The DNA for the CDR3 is TGTGCCAGCAGCAGCTTGTATCCCATTCATAATTCACCCCTCCACTTT.

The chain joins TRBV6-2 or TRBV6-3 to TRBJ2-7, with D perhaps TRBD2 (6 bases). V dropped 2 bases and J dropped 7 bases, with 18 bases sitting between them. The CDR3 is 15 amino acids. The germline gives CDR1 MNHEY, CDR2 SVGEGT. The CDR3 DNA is TGTGCCAGCAGTTACACGAAAGGAGGGGCCGGTGAGCAGTACGTC. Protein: CASSYTKGGAGEQYV.

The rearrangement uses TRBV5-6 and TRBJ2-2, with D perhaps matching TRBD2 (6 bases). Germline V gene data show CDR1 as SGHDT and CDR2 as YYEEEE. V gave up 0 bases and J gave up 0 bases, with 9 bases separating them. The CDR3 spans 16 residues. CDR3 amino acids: CASSLERGTNTGELFF. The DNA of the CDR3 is TGTGCCAGCAGCTTGGAACGGGGGACGAACACCGGGGAGCTGTTTTTT.

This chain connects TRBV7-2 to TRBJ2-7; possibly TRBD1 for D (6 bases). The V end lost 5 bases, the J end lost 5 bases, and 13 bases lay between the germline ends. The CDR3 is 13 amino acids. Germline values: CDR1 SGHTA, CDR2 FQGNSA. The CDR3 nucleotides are TGTGCCAGCAGCCGAAGTACAGGGAACGAGCAGTACGTC. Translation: CASSRSTGNEQYV.

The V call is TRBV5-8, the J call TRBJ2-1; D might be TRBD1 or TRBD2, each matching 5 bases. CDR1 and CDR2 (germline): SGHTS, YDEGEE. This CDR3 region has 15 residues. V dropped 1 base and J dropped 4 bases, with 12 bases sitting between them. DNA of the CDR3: TGTGCCAGCAGCTTGTGGGTAGGGGAGTACAATGAGCAGTTCTTC. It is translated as CASSLWVGEYNEQFF.

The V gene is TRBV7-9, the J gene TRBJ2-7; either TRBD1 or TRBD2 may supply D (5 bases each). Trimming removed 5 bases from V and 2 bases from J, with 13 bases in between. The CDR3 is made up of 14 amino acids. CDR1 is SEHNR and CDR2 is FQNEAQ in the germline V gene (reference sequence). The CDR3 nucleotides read TGTGCCAGCAGCCTCCGGGACGTAACCTACGAGCAGTACGTC. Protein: CASSLRDVTYEQYV.

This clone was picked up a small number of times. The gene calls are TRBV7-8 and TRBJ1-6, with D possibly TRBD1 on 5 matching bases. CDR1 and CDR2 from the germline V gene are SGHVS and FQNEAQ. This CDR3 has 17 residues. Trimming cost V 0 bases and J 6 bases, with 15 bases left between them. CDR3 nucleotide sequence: TGTGCCAGCAGCTTAGCCCGGGGGACGGGCGGTAATTCACCCCTCCACTTT. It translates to CASSLARGTGGNSPLHF.

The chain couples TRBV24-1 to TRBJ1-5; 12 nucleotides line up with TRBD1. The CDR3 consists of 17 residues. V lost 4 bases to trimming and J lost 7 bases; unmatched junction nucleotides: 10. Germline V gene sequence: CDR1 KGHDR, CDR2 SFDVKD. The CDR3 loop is CATSETGTGGGRQPQHF. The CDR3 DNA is TGTGCCACCAGTGAGACGGGGACAGGGGGCGGCCGACAGCCCCAGCATTTT.

Here the CDR3 reads CASSPRIQGGDIQYF. The CDR3 DNA follows: TGTGCCAGCAGCCCACGAATTCAAGGGGGGGACATTCAGTACTTC. The chain combines TRBV9 with TRBJ2-4; D is possibly TRBD2 (7 bases). V lost 4 bases, J lost 8 bases, and 19 bases lay in between. The CDR3 runs 15 residues. The germline gives CDR1 SGDLS, CDR2 YYNGEE.

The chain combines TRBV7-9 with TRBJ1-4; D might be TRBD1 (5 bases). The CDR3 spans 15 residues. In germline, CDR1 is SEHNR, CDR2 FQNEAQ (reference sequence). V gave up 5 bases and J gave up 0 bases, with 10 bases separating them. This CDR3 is CASSIRQTTNEKLFF. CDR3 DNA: TGTGCCAGCAGCATTCGACAGACAACTAATGAAAAACTGTTTTTT.

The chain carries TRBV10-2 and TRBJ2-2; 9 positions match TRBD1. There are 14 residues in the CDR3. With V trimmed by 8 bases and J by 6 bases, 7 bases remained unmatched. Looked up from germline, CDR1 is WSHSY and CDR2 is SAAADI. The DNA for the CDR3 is TGCGCCAGCCGGGACAGGGAATATTCCGGGGAGCTGTTTTTT. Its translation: CASRDREYSGELFF.

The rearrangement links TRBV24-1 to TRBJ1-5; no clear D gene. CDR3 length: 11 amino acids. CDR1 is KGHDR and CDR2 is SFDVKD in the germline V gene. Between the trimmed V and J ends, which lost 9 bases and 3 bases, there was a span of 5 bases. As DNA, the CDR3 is TGTGCCACCGGGAACAATCAGCCCCAGCATTTT. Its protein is CATGNNQPQHF.

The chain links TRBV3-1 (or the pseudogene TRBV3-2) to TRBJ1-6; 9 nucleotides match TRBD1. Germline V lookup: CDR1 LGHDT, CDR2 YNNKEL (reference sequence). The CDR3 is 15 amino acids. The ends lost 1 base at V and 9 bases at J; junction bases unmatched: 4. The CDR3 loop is CASSQGGTGTSPLHF. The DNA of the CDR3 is TGTGCCAGCAGCCAAGGGGGGACAGGGACTTCACCCCTCCACTTT.

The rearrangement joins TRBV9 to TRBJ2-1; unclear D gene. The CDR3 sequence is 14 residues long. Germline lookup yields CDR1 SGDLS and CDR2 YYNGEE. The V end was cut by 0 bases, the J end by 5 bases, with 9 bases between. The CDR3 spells CASSVGEQNNEQFF. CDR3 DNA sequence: TGTGCCAGCAGCGTAGGGGAACAAAACAATGAGCAGTTCTTC.

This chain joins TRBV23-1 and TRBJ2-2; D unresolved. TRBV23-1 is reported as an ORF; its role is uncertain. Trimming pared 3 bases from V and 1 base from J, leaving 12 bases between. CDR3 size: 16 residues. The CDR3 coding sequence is TGCGCCAGCAGTCAGCCCGCCCAGAAGAACACCGGGGAGCTGTTTTTT. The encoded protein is CASSQPAQKNTGELFF.

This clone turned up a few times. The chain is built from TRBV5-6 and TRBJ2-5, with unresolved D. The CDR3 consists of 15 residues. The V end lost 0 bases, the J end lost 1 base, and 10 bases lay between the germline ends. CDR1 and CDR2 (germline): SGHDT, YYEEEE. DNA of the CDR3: TGTGCCAGCAGCTTGGTATCGGCCAGCCAAGAGACCCAGTACTTC. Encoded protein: CASSLVSASQETQYF. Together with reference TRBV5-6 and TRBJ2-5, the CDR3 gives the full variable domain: DAGVTQSPTHLIKTRGQQVTLRCSPKSGHDTVSWYQQALGQGPQFIFQYYEEEERQRGNFPDRFSGHQFPNYSSELNVNALLLGDSALYLCASSLVSASQETQYFGPGTRLLVL.